Reported below is one TCR beta chain. The data stem from a study of blood T cell repertoires in COVID-19. Overall study context: Sample material is recorded as cDNA or gDNA derived from T cells, B-cell-depleted T cells, or PBMCs.

Sequencing used immunoSEQ multiplex PCR; TCRdb keeps in-frame clones, though not all of them. The repertoire consists of about 150,000 clones, with over 70% occurring once and the leading ten covering roughly 0.56%. There are 14 residues in the CDR3. With 3 bases clipped from V and 2 bases from J, the junction kept 4 bases outside the gene matches. Germline assignment: CDR1 DFQATT and CDR2 SNEGSKA (reference sequence). This sequence was found in a man between 60 and 75 years old with acute or convalescent COVID-19. The sequencing sample was made of peripheral blood. The V call is TRBV20-1, the J call TRBJ2-5, with 9 nucleotides matching TRBD2. The CDR3 loop is CSASKTSGQETQYF. The CDR3 nucleotides are TGCAGTGCTAGTAAGACTAGCGGACAAGAGACCCAGTACTTC.